There are a few counts of the clone carrying this T cell receptor beta chain. This sample was taken from a study of T-cell reconstitution after alpha-beta-depleted transplantation in children. Unique molecular identifiers were incorporated during preparation of the TCRbeta library. One entry per CDR3 protein, called by TCRdb with MiXCR from the PCR reads. In the table there are a few hundred thousand distinct CDR3 sequences, approximately 10% of which are singletons. Germline values: CDR1 SGHAT, CDR2 FQNNGV. The CDR3 has 14 amino acids. Trimming shortened V by 10 bases and J by 5 bases, and 18 bases separated the two germline ends.

This specimen was PBMCs from the stem cell graft donor, taken from the stem cell graft. The rearrangement joins TRBV11-2 to TRBJ2-1; D is possibly TRBD1 (5 bases). This TCR derives from a human donor who donated a stem cell graft to a child with acute lymphoblastic leukemia. The DNA of the CDR3 is TGTGCCATCCGAGGTAGGGGCTCGGACAATGAGCAGTTCTTC. Translation: CAIRGRGSDNEQFF.